These 27 T cell receptor beta chains were sequenced from one sample in a study of OX40 agonist ivuxolimab in advanced cancers. TCRdb's table, derived via immunoSEQ multiplex PCR, lists solely in-frame clones and lacks some. This sample carries 90,000 or so clones, around nine tenths of them seen once, and the ten largest clones take 1.5% to 2%. The material was CD4+ or CD8+ T cells sorted from blood, obtained in a trial of the OX40 agonist ivuxolimab. The source is an adult with an advanced solid tumor such as melanoma, head and neck, liver or kidney cancer.

The V gene is TRBV7-3, the J gene TRBJ2-7; tentative D call: TRBD2 (7 bases). The CDR3 spans 14 residues. With 5 bases removed from V and 6 bases from J, the gap between germline ends came to 17 bases. Germline V lookup: CDR1 SGHTA, CDR2 FQGTGA. The CDR3 nucleotides read TGTGCCAGCAGCCCCTCCGGGGGGCGCACCGAGCAGTACTTC. Protein sequence: CASSPSGGRTEQYF.

The rearrangement links TRBV20-1 to TRBJ2-5, with 7 bases aligning to TRBD1. CDR1 and CDR2 (germline): DFQATT, SNEGSKA (reference sequence). The V gene end was trimmed by 7 bases and the J gene end by 1 base; junction bases not matched to a gene: 0. The CDR3 spans 11 residues. CDR3 sequence: CSGQGQETQYF. CDR3 bases: TGCAGTGGACAGGGCCAAGAGACCCAGTACTTC.

The V and J genes are TRBV6-5 and TRBJ2-7; D uncertain. V lost 6 bases and J 3 bases, leaving 9 bases between the germline ends. Germline lookup yields CDR1 MNHEY and CDR2 SVGAGI. The length of the CDR3 is 12 residues. The CDR3 DNA is TGTGCCAGCAGCCAGGACGGCTACGAGCAGTACTTC. Amino acid sequence: CASSQDGYEQYF.

The chain uses TRBV28 and TRBJ1-4; the D gene is possibly TRBD1 (5 bases). Germline values: CDR1 MDHEN, CDR2 SYDVKM. The V gene lost 5 bases and the J gene lost 8 bases, with 15 bases spanning the gap. The CDR3 has 14 residues. CDR3 DNA: TGTGCCAGCAGTCTCCGGGACCCCTGGGAAAAACTGTTTTTT. This encodes CASSLRDPWEKLFF. Filled out from reference TRBV28 and TRBJ1-4, the complete variable domain reads DVKVTQSSRYLVKRTGEKVFLECVQDMDHENMFWYRQDPGLGLRLIYFSYDVKMKEKGDIPEGYSVSREKKERFSLILESASTNQTSMYLCASSLRDPWEKLFFGSGTQLSVL.

The chain employs TRBV7-9 and TRBJ2-2, with D possibly being TRBD1 (6 bases). CDR1 is SEHNR and CDR2 is FQNEAQ in the germline V gene (reference sequence). V lost 5 bases and J 6 bases, leaving 19 bases between the germline ends. This CDR3 is 16 amino acids long. CDR3 nucleotides: TGTGCCAGCAGCCTCTCCTCCCCCAGGGGCTCCGGGGAGCTGTTTTTT. Translating it yields CASSLSSPRGSGELFF.

The chain couples TRBV7-3 to TRBJ1-1; the D is unclear. CDR1 SGHTA and CDR2 FQGTGA come from the germline V gene. The CDR3 loop spans 16 amino acids. V was clipped by 5 bases and J by 1 base, with 17 bases between them. CDR3 region: CASSRGPPKGNTEAFF. CDR3 nucleotide sequence: TGTGCCAGCAGCCGTGGACCGCCGAAGGGGAACACTGAAGCTTTCTTT.

The CDR3 DNA reads TGTGCCAGCAGGCAATGGACAGGGGAAAAACTGTTTTTT. Residues: CASRQWTGEKLFF. The chain is built from TRBV6-6 and TRBJ1-4, with 8 bases lining up with TRBD1. The CDR3 loop spans 13 amino acids. In germline, CDR1 is MNHNY, CDR2 SVGAGI (reference sequence). J gave up 8 bases and V 6 bases, and 5 bases lay outside the gene matches.

In its sample, this clone was seen a few times. The chain links TRBV18 to TRBJ1-1; TRBD1 aligns across 9 bases. The CDR3 loop spans 12 amino acids. V gave up 4 bases and J gave up 10 bases; unmatched junction bases: 4. Germline V gene sequence: CDR1 KGHSH, CDR2 LQKENI. CDR3 sequence (DNA): TGTGCCAGCTCACTTCCGGGACAGGGAGCTTTCTTT. Translation: CASSLPGQGAFF. Supplemented by reference TRBV18 and TRBJ1-1, the full variable domain reads NAGVMQNPRHLVRRRGQEARLRCSPMKGHSHVYWYRQLPEEGLKFMVYLQKENIIDESGMPKERFSAEFPKEGPSILRIQQVVRGDSAAYFCASSLPGQGAFFGQGTRLTVV.

The gene calls are TRBV6-5 and TRBJ2-7; unclear D gene. Trimming stripped 9 bases from V and 9 bases from J, with 21 bases between. Per the germline V gene, CDR1 is MNHEY and CDR2 is SVGAGI. The CDR3 loop spans 13 amino acids. The CDR3 coding sequence is TGTGCCAGGATCCCCAGGTCCTTGAACGGGCAGTACTTC. Translation: CARIPRSLNGQYF.

The V gene is TRBV11-2, the J gene TRBJ1-1, with a possible D match to TRBD1 (5 bases). CDR1 and CDR2 from the germline V gene are SGHAT and FQNNGV. This CDR3 is built from 14 residues. V was clipped by 5 bases and J by 1 base, with 11 bases between them. Here the CDR3 reads CASSPGLWNTEAFF. CDR3 nucleotide sequence: TGTGCCAGCAGCCCGGGACTCTGGAACACTGAAGCTTTCTTT.

This clone appeared once. This sequence joins TRBV5-1 and TRBJ2-5, with 10 nucleotides matching TRBD1. The CDR3 sequence is 14 residues long. CDR1 is SGHRS, CDR2 YFSETQ, per germline. V gave up 3 bases and J gave up 5 bases; unmatched junction bases: 4. The CDR3, as DNA: TGCGCCAGCAGCTCCGGGACAGGGGTTGAGACCCAGTACTTC. Its protein product is CASSSGTGVETQYF.

The chain joins TRBV18 to TRBJ2-5; the match to TRBD1 covers 10 bases. Germline assignment: CDR1 KGHSH and CDR2 LQKENI. The CDR3 is made up of 14 amino acids. J was trimmed by 4 bases and V by 2 bases; bases with no gene match: 1. The CDR3 nucleotides read TGTGCCAGCTCACCAGACAGGGGGCCAGAGACCCAGTACTTC. It encodes CASSPDRGPETQYF.

CDR3 protein: CASRDRVSEGELFF. The CDR3 coding sequence is TGTGCCAGCCGGGACAGGGTATCGGAGGGGGAGCTGTTTTTT. This chain joins TRBV9 and TRBJ2-2, with TRBD1 identical over 9 bases. Germline V CDR1 and CDR2: SGDLS, YYNGEE. CDR3 length equals 14 residues. The ends lost 7 bases at V and 8 bases at J; junction bases unmatched: 9.

The chain carries TRBV20-1 and TRBJ2-7; a possible D gene is TRBD2 (6 bases). Germline CDR1 is DFQATT and CDR2 is SNEGSKA (reference sequence). Trimming shortened V by 5 bases and J by 7 bases, and 12 bases separated the two germline ends. The CDR3 contains 11 residues. CDR3 in DNA: TGCAGTGCTTTTGGTGGGGGGGAGCAGTACTTC. Its translation: CSAFGGGEQYF.

The V call is TRBV4-1, the J call TRBJ2-1, with 10 bases that match TRBD2. With 0 bases clipped from V and 10 bases from J, the junction kept 15 bases outside the gene matches. CDR3 length equals 18 residues. Germline CDR1 is MGHRA and CDR2 is YSYEKL. Here the CDR3 DNA reads TGCGCCAGCAGCCAAGATGTATCCAGCGGGGGGGTCCGAGAGGAGCAGTTCTTC. Translating gives CASSQDVSSGGVREEQFF.

This clone was observed a single time. V and J are TRBV9 and TRBJ2-5; 7 nucleotides line up with TRBD2. Trimming at V came to 5 bases and at J to 7 bases, leaving 11 bases not matched to a gene. The CDR3 extends over 14 amino acids. The germline gives CDR1 SGDLS, CDR2 YYNGEE. The DNA of the CDR3 is TGTGCCAGCAGTCCCGTTGAAGGGAGGGGGACCCAGTACTTC. It is translated as CASSPVEGRGTQYF.

CDR3 protein: CASSLSGGLGYGYTF. The CDR3, as DNA: TGTGCCAGCAGCCTCAGCGGGGGTCTCGGCTATGGCTACACCTTC. The genes are TRBV9 and TRBJ1-2; TRBD1 might be the D (5 bases). The CDR3 consists of 15 residues. Per germline, CDR1 SGDLS and CDR2 YYNGEE. Trimming shortened V by 4 bases and J by 4 bases, and 17 bases separated the two germline ends.

This clone has just a few counts. J is TRBJ1-6 and V is TRBV30; no definite D call. V gave up 0 bases and J gave up 11 bases, with 11 bases separating them. This CDR3 has 13 residues. Germline lookup yields CDR1 GTSNPN and CDR2 SVGIG (reference sequence). CDR3 sequence reads: CAWSVGREAPLHF. The CDR3 DNA sequence: TGTGCCTGGAGTGTGGGTAGGGAGGCACCCCTCCACTTT.

Notes on this clone: At the DNA level, this CDR3 is encoded by other sequences in the same sample as well. This sequence joins TRBV6-5 and TRBJ1-1; the D gene is possibly TRBD1 (5 bases). Germline CDR1 is MNHEY and CDR2 is SVGAGI. V shed 2 bases and J shed 0 bases, with 7 bases lying between them. CDR3 size: 14 residues. CDR3 sequence (DNA): TGTGCCAGCAGTTACCAGGGTTTGAACACTGAAGCTTTCTTT. This codes for CASSYQGLNTEAFF.

CDR3 sequence: CASSELGAGETQYF. In DNA form, the CDR3 reads TGTGCCAGCAGTGAATTAGGGGCGGGGGAGACCCAGTACTTC. The chain combines TRBV25-1 with TRBJ2-5; possibly TRBD2 for D (6 bases). Trimming stripped 1 base from V and 5 bases from J, with 11 bases between. Germline CDR1 and CDR2: MGHDK and SYGVNS. The CDR3 totals 14 residues.

The J gene is TRBJ2-3, the V gene TRBV5-4; 10 bases fit TRBD1. CDR3 length: 16 amino acids. V lost 3 bases, J lost 3 bases, and 7 bases stayed unmatched. Germline CDR1 is SGHNT and CDR2 is YYREEE (reference sequence). The CDR3, as DNA: TGTGCCAGCAGCTCCGGACAGGGGGGAAGGACAGATACGCAGTATTTT. Amino acid sequence: CASSSGQGGRTDTQYF.

This sequence joins TRBV5-4 and TRBJ2-7, with a possible D match to TRBD1 (5 bases). Trimming took off 3 bases at V and 2 bases at J, with 12 bases between the two ends. Germline V gene sequence: CDR1 SGHNT, CDR2 YYREEE (reference sequence). CDR3 length: 14 amino acids. Written as DNA, the CDR3 is TGTGCCAGCAGCTCCTGGGGCTTCCCCTACGAGCAGTACTTC. Residues: CASSSWGFPYEQYF.

The chain links TRBV29-1 to TRBJ1-5, with 8 bases matching TRBD1. J lost 2 bases, V lost 4 bases, and 4 bases had no gene match. Germline values: CDR1 SQVTM, CDR2 ANQGSEA. The CDR3 runs 14 residues. In DNA, the CDR3 is TGCAGCGTTGCCCAGGGGGCGGGCAATCAGCCCCAGCATTTT. As protein: CSVAQGAGNQPQHF.

The sample holds a few counts of this clone. V and J are TRBV7-6 and TRBJ2-3; 8 bases are a match to TRBD2. This CDR3 contains 14 residues. Germline CDR1 is SGHVS and CDR2 is FNYEAQ. J gave up 0 bases and V 10 bases, and 6 bases lay outside the gene matches. This chain's CDR3 is CATRRGASTDTQYF. As DNA, the CDR3 is TGTGCCACCCGGCGGGGGGCTAGCACAGATACGCAGTATTTT.

The chain has TRBV2 and TRBJ2-3; no firm D call. V was trimmed by 7 bases and J by 3 bases, leaving 11 bases between them. Germline V gene sequence: CDR1 SNHLY, CDR2 FYNNEI. This CDR3 has 13 residues. The CDR3 region is CASTRDTTDTQYF. As DNA, the CDR3 is TGTGCCAGCACCCGAGACACGACAGATACGCAGTATTTT.

The rearrangement joins TRBV5-6 to TRBJ2-7, with a possible D match to TRBD1 (6 bases). This CDR3 has 15 residues. Trimming removed 0 bases at V and 1 base at J, with 11 bases between. Germline CDR1 SGHDT, CDR2 YYEEEE. DNA of the CDR3: TGTGCCAGCAGCTTGGTGTGGGACAAGTCCTACGAGCAGTACTTC. Translating it yields CASSLVWDKSYEQYF. Full variable domain (remainder filled in from reference TRBV5-6 and TRBJ2-7): DAGVTQSPTHLIKTRGQQVTLRCSPKSGHDTVSWYQQALGQGPQFIFQYYEEEERQRGNFPDRFSGHQFPNYSSELNVNALLLGDSALYLCASSLVWDKSYEQYFGPGTRLTVT.

V usage is TRBV2 and J usage is TRBJ1-1; unclear D gene. Trimming removed 4 bases from V and 0 bases from J, with 6 bases in between. CDR3 length: 13 amino acids. In germline, CDR1 is SNHLY, CDR2 FYNNEI. CDR3 nucleotide sequence: TGTGCCAGCAGTGTTCGGGTGAACACTGAAGCTTTCTTT. Its translation is CASSVRVNTEAFF.